A single sample is the source of the 24 T cell receptor beta chains below, sequenced in a study of lymphopenia after photon versus proton radiotherapy. The table came from immunoSEQ multiplex PCR; TCRdb's copy has only in-frame clones and leaves some out. The table shows about 70,000 clones, with just under 95% occurring only once. Sequencing was performed on peripheral blood, taken from a patient treated with photon-based radiotherapy. The receptors shown here come from a woman aged 40 to 55 with cholangiocarcinoma.

This clone was picked up one time. The chain is built from TRBV14 and TRBJ2-1, with D possibly matching TRBD2 (6 bases). The CDR3 has 13 residues. The germline V and J ends were trimmed by 2 bases and 12 bases, with 14 bases remaining between them. Germline values: CDR1 SGHDN, CDR2 FVKESK. The DNA for the CDR3 is TGTGCCAGCAGCCAACTCTGGAGCGGGCCGCAGTTCTTC. Translating it yields CASSQLWSGPQFF.

J is TRBJ1-1 and V is TRBV30, with D possibly being TRBD1 (5 bases). V was pared by 0 bases and J by 0 bases, with 11 bases between. Germline assignment: CDR1 GTSNPN and CDR2 SVGIG (reference sequence). The CDR3 runs to 15 residues. CDR3 region: CAWSVGAGMNTEAFF. The CDR3 DNA reads TGTGCCTGGAGTGTAGGGGCAGGGATGAACACTGAAGCTTTCTTT.

This clone was seen just once. The J gene is TRBJ2-7, the V gene TRBV7-3, with D perhaps matching TRBD1 (5 bases). Germline V gene sequence: CDR1 SGHTA, CDR2 FQGTGA. CDR3 length: 13 amino acids. V was clipped by 4 bases and J by 3 bases, with 10 bases between them. CDR3 region: CASSSNRGYEQYF. In DNA, the CDR3 is TGTGCCAGCAGCTCAAATAGGGGCTACGAGCAGTACTTC.

This chain's CDR3 is CASSFPGQEDEQYF. The CDR3 nucleotides read TGCGCCAGCAGCTTTCCGGGACAGGAGGACGAGCAGTACTTC. The chain employs TRBV5-1 and TRBJ2-7; TRBD1 matches at 8 bases. The CDR3 has 14 residues. J lost 5 bases, V lost 2 bases, and 6 bases had no gene match. From germline, CDR1 is SGHRS and CDR2 YFSETQ.

The rearrangement uses TRBV27 and TRBJ1-1; weak D call: TRBD1 (6 bases). Trimming pared 5 bases from V and 4 bases from J, leaving 23 bases between. CDR3 length: 17 amino acids. CDR1 is MNHEY and CDR2 is SMNVEV in the germline V gene (reference sequence). CDR3 DNA: TGTGCCAGCAGTCCTCTCACGGGACAAAGGAGGATCACTGAAGCTTTCTTT. Translating gives CASSPLTGQRRITEAFF.

This rearrangement joins TRBV30 to TRBJ1-5, with TRBD1 as a possible D gene (5 bases). V lost 1 base, J lost 5 bases, and 21 bases lay in between. Looked up from germline, CDR1 is GTSNPN and CDR2 is SVGIG (reference sequence). CDR3 size: 17 residues. The CDR3, as DNA: TGTGCCTGGAGTGCACAGGTAGCCCCCCCTTCGGATCAGCCCCAGCATTTT. Its translation is CAWSAQVAPPSDQPQHF.

The gene calls are TRBV18 and TRBJ2-4; D is unresolved. Trimming removed 0 bases from V and 0 bases from J, with 6 bases in between. This CDR3 region has 15 residues. The germline gives CDR1 KGHSH, CDR2 LQKENI. CDR3 protein: CASSPPSEAKNIQYF. CDR3 sequence (DNA): TGTGCCAGCTCACCACCGTCCGAAGCCAAAAACATTCAGTACTTC.

V and J are TRBV29-1 and TRBJ1-2; a possible D gene is TRBD1 (6 bases). The CDR3 loop spans 13 amino acids. Germline lookup yields CDR1 SQVTM and CDR2 ANQGSEA. Trimming shortened V by 6 bases and J by 7 bases, and 18 bases separated the two germline ends. DNA for the CDR3: TGCAGCGTAGTATCGGACAGTTCGGGTGGCTACACCTTC. This translates into CSVVSDSSGGYTF.

CDR3 nucleotides: TGTGCCAGCAGCCCCCGACTCAGTGAAGGGCGCTATGGCTACACCTTC. Amino acids: CASSPRLSEGRYGYTF. V gene TRBV5-4 combines with J gene TRBJ1-2, with unresolved D. Germline-derived CDR1 and CDR2 are SGHNT and YYREEE (reference sequence). The V end was cut by 4 bases, the J end by 4 bases, with 20 bases between. The length of the CDR3 is 16 residues. Full variable domain (missing parts from reference TRBV5-4 and TRBJ1-2): ETGVTQSPTHLIKTRGQQVTLRCSSQSGHNTVSWYQQALGQGPQFIFQYYREEENGRGNFPPRFSGLQFPNYSSELNVNALELDDSALYLCASSPRLSEGRYGYTFGSGTRLTVV.

The J gene is TRBJ1-2, the V gene TRBV20-1; tentatively, D is TRBD1 (6 bases). There are 11 residues in the CDR3. The V end was cut by 3 bases, the J end by 7 bases, with 9 bases between. Germline CDR1 and CDR2: DFQATT and SNEGSKA (reference sequence). The CDR3 sequence: CSASAGAGYTF. Written as DNA, the CDR3 is TGCAGTGCTAGTGCAGGGGCTGGCTACACCTTC.

The V and J genes are TRBV30 and TRBJ1-1; D is unresolved. Germline CDR1 reads GTSNPN; CDR2 reads SVGIG (reference sequence). The CDR3 sequence is 14 residues long. Trimming removed 2 bases from V and 1 base from J, with 11 bases in between. Here the CDR3 DNA reads TGTGCCTGGAGTCTCACAACGGGGAACACTGAAGCTTTCTTT. This translates into CAWSLTTGNTEAFF.

The genes are TRBV10-1 and TRBJ2-2, with a possible D match to TRBD2 (6 bases). This CDR3 is 13 amino acids long. CDR1 WNHNN and CDR2 SYGVQD come from the germline V gene (reference sequence). Trimming removed 7 bases at V and 5 bases at J, with 11 bases between. CDR3 protein: CASTPGRTGELFF. Here the CDR3 DNA reads TGCGCCAGCACTCCAGGGAGGACCGGGGAGCTGTTTTTT.

The chain has TRBV15 and TRBJ1-2; 11 bases line up with TRBD1. Germline lookup yields CDR1 LNHNV and CDR2 YYDKDF (reference sequence). CDR3 length: 14 amino acids. The trim removed 1 base at V and 6 bases at J, leaving 1 base unmatched. CDR3 nucleotide sequence: TGTGCCACCAGCAGAGGGACAGGGGGCGATGGCTACACCTTC. Translating it yields CATSRGTGGDGYTF.

The chain recombines TRBV5-1 with TRBJ2-7; D gene unclear. The CDR3 covers 13 residues. V lost 5 bases and J 3 bases, leaving 12 bases between the germline ends. The germline V gene encodes CDR1 SGHRS and CDR2 YFSETQ. In DNA form, the CDR3 reads TGCGCCAGCAGTGAAAGGCACAGCTACGAGCAGTACTTC. Amino acid sequence: CASSERHSYEQYF.

The V gene is TRBV28, the J gene TRBJ1-5; no clear D gene. The CDR3 runs to 14 residues. Trimming pared 6 bases from V and 6 bases from J, leaving 15 bases between. Germline V gives CDR1 MDHEN, CDR2 SYDVKM. CDR3 nucleotide sequence: TGTGCCAGCAGAACGGTTTTAAAAGGTCAGCCCCAGCATTTT. Amino acids: CASRTVLKGQPQHF.

This clone showed up just once. The chain recombines TRBV18 with TRBJ2-2, with D maybe TRBD2 (6 bases). The CDR3 runs to 15 residues. The germline CDR1 and CDR2 sequences are KGHSH and LQKENI. The V gene lost 6 bases and the J gene lost 6 bases, with 17 bases spanning the gap. CDR3 in DNA: TGTGCCAGCTCCTCCCGGGACTCCATCGCCGGGGAGCTGTTTTTT. The encoded protein is CASSSRDSIAGELFF.

The rearrangement links TRBV5-1 to TRBJ2-1; D gene ambiguous. Germline loops: CDR1 SGHRS, CDR2 YFSETQ. This CDR3 is built from 14 residues. Trimming took off 3 bases at V and 8 bases at J, with 15 bases between the two ends. For the CDR3, the DNA is TGCGCCAGCAGCTCAGGCTGGGGTGTGGATGAGCAGTTCTTC. Amino acid sequence: CASSSGWGVDEQFF.

This chain connects TRBV5-5 to TRBJ1-6; D perhaps matches TRBD1 (5 bases). This CDR3 has 16 residues. V dropped 2 bases and J dropped 8 bases, with 17 bases sitting between them. Germline loops: CDR1 SGHKS, CDR2 YYEKEE (reference sequence). The CDR3 sequence: CASSFFSSGIDSPLHF. The CDR3 coding sequence is TGTGCCAGCAGCTTTTTTTCATCAGGGATCGATTCACCCCTCCACTTT.

The chain is built from TRBV6-5 and TRBJ1-1; 7 bases align to TRBD1. The CDR3 runs to 13 residues. Germline V CDR1 and CDR2: MNHEY, SVGAGI. The V and J ends lost 5 bases and 11 bases, in that order; junction bases with no gene match: 11. Here the CDR3 DNA reads TGTGCCAGCAGTCGACCGACAGGGACGGCGGCTTTCTTT. Encoded protein: CASSRPTGTAAFF.

V and J are TRBV2 and TRBJ2-3, with D possibly matching TRBD2 (6 bases). Germline loops: CDR1 SNHLY, CDR2 FYNNEI. The CDR3 runs to 13 residues. V was trimmed by 6 bases and J by 3 bases, leaving 10 bases between them. The CDR3 coding sequence is TGTGCCAGCAGACGGGAGAAAACAGATACGCAGTATTTT. Amino acids: CASRREKTDTQYF.

This clone was seen only a few times. The chain carries TRBV6-4 and TRBJ1-2; 10 nucleotides align to TRBD1. The junction had 4 bases not matched to a gene; V was cut back by 4 bases and J by 8 bases. The germline gives CDR1 MRHNA, CDR2 SNTAGT. This CDR3 is 13 amino acids long. The CDR3: CASSATTGGGYTF. DNA for the CDR3: TGTGCCAGCAGTGCTACGACAGGGGGCGGCTACACCTTC.

The gene calls are TRBV6-5 and TRBJ2-3, with 8 bases lining up with TRBD2. The CDR3 extends over 15 amino acids. Trimming at V came to 6 bases and at J to 3 bases, leaving 8 bases not matched to a gene. Germline lookup yields CDR1 MNHEY and CDR2 SVGAGI. The CDR3 sequence: CASRQSGGGTDTQYF. DNA of the CDR3: TGTGCCAGCAGACAAAGCGGGGGAGGGACAGATACGCAGTATTTT.

The J gene is TRBJ2-5, the V gene TRBV12-5; D possibly uses TRBD1 or TRBD2 (5 bases each). The CDR3 totals 15 residues. Looked up from germline, CDR1 is LGHNT and CDR2 is FRNRAP. Trimming removed 7 bases at V and 1 base at J, with 16 bases between. Here the CDR3 DNA reads TGTGCTAGTGCTACCGGGACGGAAGCCCAAGAGACCCAGTACTTC. The encoded protein is CASATGTEAQETQYF.

V and J are TRBV27 and TRBJ2-1, with a tentative D call TRBD2 (6 bases). CDR3 length equals 16 residues. The V end was cut by 4 bases, the J end by 7 bases, with 20 bases between. Germline CDR1 is MNHEY and CDR2 is SMNVEV (reference sequence). The CDR3, as DNA: TGTGCCAGCAGTTCCCCCTCCGGAGGGAAGGTTAATGAGCAGTTCTTC. It is translated as CASSSPSGGKVNEQFF.